These T cell receptor beta chains were read from a single sample in a study of cytomegalovirus exposure and HLA in healthy donors. The data were produced by immunoSEQ multiplex PCR, yet TCRdb's version contains in-frame clones alone and is incomplete. The table lists tens of thousands of clones, roughly 84% of them singletons. The sequencing input was PBMCs. These receptors all come from a man under 40 in good health and CMV-seronegative. Both conserved end residues are part of each CDR3. D genes are given only for firm matches. Expanded clones are given a class, and other clones once, few, many or no size at all.

CDR3aa: CAGSSHSPAGNEQYF
CDR3nt: TGTGCCGGCAGTTCCCACAGTCCGGCCGGCAACGAGCAGTACTTC
d_gene: .
j_gene: TRBJ2-7
v_gene: TRBV6-6
abundance: .
len: 15

CDR3aa: CASSRGTGVYEQYF
CDR3nt: TGTGCCAGCAGCCGAGGGACGGGAGTCTACGAGCAGTACTTC
d_gene: .
j_gene: TRBJ2-7
v_gene: TRBV9
abundance: .
len: 14

CDR3aa: CASSLLLGQYEQYF
CDR3nt: TGTGCCAGCAGCCTACTGTTGGGACAGTACGAGCAGTACTTC
d_gene: TRBD1
j_gene: TRBJ2-7
v_gene: TRBV7-2
abundance: .
len: 14

CDR3aa: CASSPGNYEQYF
CDR3nt: TGTGCCAGCAGCCCCGGGAACTACGAGCAGTACTTC
d_gene: .
j_gene: TRBJ2-7
v_gene: TRBV7-9
abundance: .
len: 12

CDR3aa: CASSYVLAGGPDTQYF
CDR3nt: TGTGCCAGCAGTTACGTTTTGGCGGGAGGCCCAGATACGCAGTATTTT
d_gene: TRBD2
j_gene: TRBJ2-3
v_gene: TRBV6-5
abundance: .
len: 16

CDR3aa: CASSSRAGTGYDEQFF
CDR3nt: TGTGCCAGCAGCTCCCGAGCGGGGACAGGTTACGATGAGCAGTTCTTC
d_gene: .
j_gene: TRBJ2-1
v_gene: TRBV28
abundance: .
len: 16

CDR3aa: CASSSGTSGPPRAQYF
CDR3nt: TGTGCCAGCAGCTCAGGGACTAGCGGGCCCCCGAGGGCCCAGTACTTC
d_gene: TRBD2
j_gene: TRBJ2-5
v_gene: TRBV7-6
abundance: few
len: 16

CDR3aa: CASSTWTGSTDTQYF
CDR3nt: TGTGCCAGTAGTACCTGGACAGGAAGCACAGATACGCAGTATTTT
d_gene: TRBD1
j_gene: TRBJ2-3
v_gene: TRBV19
abundance: .
len: 15

CDR3aa: CASSLGATGINEKLFF
CDR3nt: TGTGCCAGCAGCTTAGGAGCGACAGGGATTAATGAAAAACTGTTTTTT
d_gene: TRBD1
j_gene: TRBJ1-4
v_gene: TRBV7-8
abundance: .
len: 16

CDR3aa: CASSVGREAVWETQYF
CDR3nt: TGTGCCAGCAGCGTAGGACGGGAGGCGGTTTGGGAGACCCAGTACTTC
d_gene: TRBD2
j_gene: TRBJ2-5
v_gene: TRBV9
abundance: .
len: 16

CDR3aa: CASSFAGIREKLFF
CDR3nt: TGTGCCAGCAGCTTTGCAGGGATACGTGAAAAACTGTTTTTT
d_gene: .
j_gene: TRBJ1-4
v_gene: TRBV5-4
abundance: .
len: 14

CDR3aa: CASSLAAGDPGELFF
CDR3nt: TGTGCCAGCAGCTTAGCAGCGGGAGATCCCGGGGAGCTGTTTTTT
d_gene: TRBD2
j_gene: TRBJ2-2
v_gene: TRBV7-2
abundance: .
len: 15

CDR3aa: CASSPDRAWSTDTQYF
CDR3nt: TGCGCCAGCAGCCCGGACAGGGCCTGGAGCACAGATACGCAGTATTTT
d_gene: TRBD1
j_gene: TRBJ2-3
v_gene: TRBV4-1
abundance: .
len: 16

CDR3aa: CASSISDSSYEQYF
CDR3nt: TGTGCCAGTAGTATTTCGGACAGCTCCTACGAGCAGTACTTC
d_gene: .
j_gene: TRBJ2-7
v_gene: TRBV19
abundance: once
len: 14

CDR3aa: CASSLPRGTSYNEQFF
CDR3nt: TGTGCCAGCAGCTTGCCCCGGGGGACCTCCTACAATGAGCAGTTCTTC
d_gene: .
j_gene: TRBJ2-1
v_gene: TRBV5-4
abundance: .
len: 16

CDR3aa: CASSEGTGDTYGYTF
CDR3nt: TGTGCCAGCAGCGAAGGGACAGGGGACACCTATGGCTACACCTTC
d_gene: TRBD1
j_gene: TRBJ1-2
v_gene: TRBV9
abundance: .
len: 15

CDR3aa: CASSLRGGPGDTQYF
CDR3nt: TGTGCCAGCAGCTTAAGGGGGGGGCCGGGAGATACGCAGTATTTT
d_gene: .
j_gene: TRBJ2-3
v_gene: TRBV7-3
abundance: .
len: 15

CDR3aa: CASSYDRGTEAFF
CDR3nt: TGTGCCAGCAGCTACGACAGGGGGACTGAAGCTTTCTTT
d_gene: TRBD1
j_gene: TRBJ1-1
v_gene: TRBV7-3
abundance: .
len: 13

CDR3aa: CASSTGTGTPWSHKTQYF
CDR3nt: TGTGCCAGCAGCACCGGGACAGGGACCCCCTGGTCACACAAGACCCAGTACTTC
d_gene: TRBD1
j_gene: TRBJ2-5
v_gene: TRBV7-3
abundance: .
len: 18

CDR3aa: CASSQRRGSDNEKLFF
CDR3nt: TGTGCCAGCTCACAACGCAGGGGATCGGATAATGAAAAACTGTTTTTT
d_gene: .
j_gene: TRBJ1-4
v_gene: TRBV18
abundance: .
len: 16

CDR3aa: CASSPSGSWWTGELFF
CDR3nt: TGTGCCAGCAGTCCTAGCGGGAGTTGGTGGACCGGGGAGCTGTTTTTT
d_gene: TRBD2
j_gene: TRBJ2-2
v_gene: TRBV27
abundance: .
len: 16

CDR3aa: CASSLSGGSLQETQYF
CDR3nt: TGCGCCAGCAGCTTAAGCGGGGGGTCCCTCCAAGAGACCCAGTACTTC
d_gene: TRBD2
j_gene: TRBJ2-5
v_gene: TRBV5-1
abundance: .
len: 16

CDR3aa: CASRGTGERSGELFF
CDR3nt: TGCGCCAGCCGCGGGACAGGGGAGAGATCCGGGGAGCTGTTTTTT
d_gene: TRBD1
j_gene: TRBJ2-2
v_gene: TRBV5-1
abundance: .
len: 15

CDR3aa: CASSRLGTEQFF
CDR3nt: TGTGCCAGCAGTCGCCTAGGGACTGAGCAGTTCTTC
d_gene: .
j_gene: TRBJ2-1
v_gene: TRBV6-5
abundance: .
len: 12